The 10 T cell receptor beta chains presented below share a single source sample, sequenced in a study of blood T cell repertoires in COVID-19. Assay: immunoSEQ multiplex PCR; the TCRdb copy retains only in-frame clones and omits some. Of a few hundred thousand clones in the sample, 91% were seen once. The sample was PBMCs or T cells enriched from blood (not recorded which). The source is a human donor in a cohort exposed to, infected with or recovered from COVID-19 (not recorded which). The donor label of this sample is uncertain.

The chain couples TRBV2 to TRBJ1-2, with TRBD1 matching 9 bases. V trimming: 6 bases; J trimming: 8 bases; junction bases outside the gene matches: 10. The CDR3 covers 14 residues. Germline CDR1 is SNHLY and CDR2 is FYNNEI. As DNA, the CDR3 is TGTGCCAGCAGGCTACTACAGGGGGCAAAGGGCTACACCTTC. Translated, it gives CASRLLQGAKGYTF.

The rearrangement uses TRBV11-2 and TRBJ2-3, with 8 bases lining up with TRBD2. This CDR3 has 16 amino acids. The V segment lost 5 bases and the J segment 2 bases; nucleotides outside the gene matches: 9. Germline CDR1 reads SGHAT; CDR2 reads FQNNGV. This CDR3 reads CASSHLLAEFTDTQYF. CDR3 DNA sequence: TGTGCCAGCAGCCACCTACTAGCGGAGTTCACAGATACGCAGTATTTT.

The chain has TRBV7-6 and TRBJ2-7; 9 bases map to TRBD1. The V gene's germline CDR1 is SGHVS and CDR2 FNYEAQ. V lost 5 bases and J lost 1; bases outside the gene matches: 3. This CDR3 comprises 14 residues. CDR3 nucleotides: TGTGCCAGCAGCCCCGGGACAGGGTCCTACGAGCAGTACTTC. Translated: CASSPGTGSYEQYF.

This sequence joins TRBV12-3 or TRBV12-4 and TRBJ1-1; D is possibly TRBD1 (6 bases). This CDR3 region has 13 residues. Between the trimmed V and J ends, which lost 4 bases and 3 bases, there was a span of 9 bases. The CDR3 is CASSSTGHTEAFF. CDR3 nucleotide sequence: TGTGCCAGCAGTTCTACAGGGCACACTGAAGCTTTCTTT.

This chain links TRBV19 with TRBJ1-1; D remains unclear. This CDR3 region has 13 residues. V dropped 5 bases and J dropped 1 base, with 8 bases sitting between them. CDR1 and CDR2 from the germline V gene are LNHDA and SQIVND (reference sequence). CDR3 protein: CASSPLGNTEAFF. In DNA form, the CDR3 reads TGTGCCAGTAGTCCCCTCGGGAACACTGAAGCTTTCTTT.

The chain couples TRBV13 to TRBJ1-3; 7 nucleotides agree with TRBD1. The CDR3 is 14 residues long. Per the germline V gene, CDR1 is PRHDT and CDR2 is FYEKMQ (reference sequence). The V and J ends lost 5 bases and 2 bases, in that order; junction bases with no gene match: 3. The CDR3 DNA is TGTGCCAGCAGCCTCGACAGGGCTGGAAACACCATATATTTT. This translates into CASSLDRAGNTIYF.

The sample holds a few counts of this clone. This chain links TRBV7-6 with TRBJ2-7, with TRBD1 matching over 9 bases. This CDR3 comprises 16 residues. Germline V gene sequence: CDR1 SGHVS, CDR2 FNYEAQ. The ends lost 4 bases at V and 2 bases at J; junction bases unmatched: 9. The CDR3 DNA reads TGTGCCAGCAGCTCCCTGCCGGGACAGGGTCCCTACGAGCAGTACTTC. Its translation is CASSSLPGQGPYEQYF.

The CDR3 loop reads CASSVGSGPSYEQYF. The CDR3 coding sequence is TGTGCCAGCAGCGTAGGGTCAGGCCCTTCCTACGAGCAGTACTTC. The V call is TRBV9, the J call TRBJ2-7; D uncertain. Looked up from germline, CDR1 is SGDLS and CDR2 is YYNGEE. V was pared by 0 bases and J by 1 base, with 11 bases between. The CDR3 is 15 amino acids.

V is TRBV7-9 and J is TRBJ2-3; D unresolved. The CDR3 loop spans 15 amino acids. V lost 1 base and J lost 0, with 8 bases in between. Germline assignment: CDR1 SEHNR and CDR2 FQNEAQ (reference sequence). CDR3 residues: CASSLGARSTDTQYF. The CDR3 DNA reads as TGTGCCAGCAGCTTAGGGGCCAGGAGCACAGATACGCAGTATTTT.

V usage is TRBV5-5 and J usage is TRBJ2-2; TRBD1 aligns across 7 bases. CDR3 length equals 15 residues. Germline V CDR1 and CDR2: SGHKS, YYEKEE (reference sequence). The ends lost 3 bases at V and 1 base at J; junction bases unmatched: 3. The CDR3 spells CASSSRTGNTGELFF. The CDR3 DNA sequence: TGTGCCAGCAGCTCACGGACAGGGAACACCGGGGAGCTGTTTTTT.